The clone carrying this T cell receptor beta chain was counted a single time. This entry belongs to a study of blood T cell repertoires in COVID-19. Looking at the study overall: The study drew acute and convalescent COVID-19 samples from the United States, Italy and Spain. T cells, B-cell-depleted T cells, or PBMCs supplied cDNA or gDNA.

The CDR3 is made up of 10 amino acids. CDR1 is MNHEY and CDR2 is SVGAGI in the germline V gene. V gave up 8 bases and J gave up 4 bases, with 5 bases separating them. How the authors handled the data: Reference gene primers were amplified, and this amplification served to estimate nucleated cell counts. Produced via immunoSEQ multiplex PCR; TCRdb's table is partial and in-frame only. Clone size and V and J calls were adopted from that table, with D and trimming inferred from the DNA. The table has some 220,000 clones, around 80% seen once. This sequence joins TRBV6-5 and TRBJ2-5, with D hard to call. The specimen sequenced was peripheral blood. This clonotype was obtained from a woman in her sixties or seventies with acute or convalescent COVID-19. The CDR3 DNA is TGTGCCAGCGGAGCAGAGACCCAGTACTTC. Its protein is CASGAETQYF.